Listed here are 26 T cell receptor beta chains from one sample, sequenced in a study of PD-1 blockade in mismatch repair-deficient tumors. TCRdb keeps only in-frame clones here, not all; method: immunoSEQ multiplex PCR. The sample lists some 100,000 clones, 82% occurring once. The material sequenced was peripheral blood, taken 36 weeks after starting pembrolizumab. These receptors were obtained from an adult with mismatch repair-deficient cancer.

V and J are TRBV6-4 and TRBJ1-1, with D perhaps TRBD1 (5 bases). V gave up 4 bases and J gave up 5 bases, with 11 bases separating them. Germline CDR1 reads MRHNA; CDR2 reads SNTAGT. This CDR3 is 13 amino acids long. The CDR3 here is CASSVRVNTEAFF. CDR3 sequence (DNA): TGTGCCAGCAGTGTCAGGGTAAATACTGAAGCTTTCTTT.

This chain connects TRBV30 to TRBJ2-7; 8 nucleotides line up with TRBD2. The CDR3 is made up of 11 amino acids. Trimming cost V 3 bases and J 7 bases; bases outside gene matches: 2. The germline CDR1 and CDR2 sequences are GTSNPN and SVGIG (reference sequence). The CDR3, as DNA: TGTGCCTGGAGCCGGGGGGGGGAGCAGTACTTC. Protein product: CAWSRGGEQYF. Full variable domain (rest looked up from reference TRBV30 and TRBJ2-7): SQTIHQWPATLVQPVGSPLSLECTVEGTSNPNLYWYRQAAGRGLQLLFYSVGIGQISSEVPQNLSASRPQDRQFILSSKKLLLSDSGFYLCAWSRGGEQYFGPGTRLTVT.

The chain uses TRBV28 and TRBJ1-2; no firm D call. V lost 6 bases and J lost 4, with 15 bases in between. The CDR3 is made up of 14 amino acids. The germline CDR1 and CDR2 sequences are MDHEN and SYDVKM. This CDR3 reads CASRPAGVSYGYTF. The CDR3 DNA reads TGTGCCAGCAGACCCGCGGGAGTCTCCTATGGCTACACCTTC.

This clone is a singleton in its sample. The J gene is TRBJ1-1, the V gene TRBV27; TRBD1 aligns across 7 bases. Germline-derived CDR1 and CDR2 are MNHEY and SMNVEV (reference sequence). This CDR3 comprises 13 residues. Trimming took 3 bases from V and 3 from J; bases not matched to a gene: 1. The CDR3 loop reads CASSFTGDTEAFF. The CDR3 nucleotides are TGTGCCAGCAGTTTTACAGGGGACACTGAAGCTTTCTTT.

The rearrangement uses TRBV4-1 and TRBJ2-1; TRBD2 matches at 7 bases. Germline V lookup: CDR1 MGHRA, CDR2 YSYEKL. This CDR3 has 14 residues. The J segment lost 1 base and the V segment lost 4 bases, leaving 1 base of the junction unmatched. Here the CDR3 reads CASSREGSYNEQFF. In DNA form, the CDR3 reads TGCGCCAGCAGCCGGGAGGGTTCCTACAATGAGCAGTTCTTC.

The CDR3 sequence is CASSEDGRGWRQPQHF. CDR3 bases: TGTGCCAGCAGTGAAGATGGCAGGGGGTGGAGGCAGCCCCAGCATTTT. The rearrangement joins TRBV2 to TRBJ1-5, with 7 positions matching TRBD1. V lost 1 base and J lost 7; bases outside the gene matches: 10. The CDR3 is made up of 16 amino acids. CDR1 is SNHLY, CDR2 FYNNEI, per germline.

The V and J genes are TRBV11-3 and TRBJ2-3; 9 positions match TRBD1. The CDR3 runs 14 residues. In germline, CDR1 is SGHNT, CDR2 YENEEA. CDR3: CAITGGEDTDTQYF. The DNA for the CDR3 is TGTGCGATTACAGGGGGCGAAGACACAGATACGCAGTATTTT.

For the CDR3, the DNA is TGTGCCAGCAGCGTAGAACTAACCACAGATACGCAGTATTTT. The encoded protein is CASSVELTTDTQYF. The V gene is TRBV9, the J gene TRBJ2-3, with D uncertain. CDR3 size: 14 residues. V was trimmed by 0 bases and J by 2 bases, leaving 7 bases between them. Germline V CDR1 and CDR2: SGDLS, YYNGEE.

This chain links TRBV6-4 with TRBJ2-1; TRBD2 might be the D (5 bases). The CDR3 covers 14 residues. The germline gives CDR1 MRHNA, CDR2 SNTAGT. DNA for the CDR3: TGTGCGCAGTTGAGTGAGGGTTTATACAATGAGCAGTTCTTC. Translating gives CAQLSEGLYNEQFF.

Note on this clone: Additional DNA sequences in this sample encode the identical CDR3. V gene TRBV7-3 combines with J gene TRBJ1-1; possibly TRBD1 for D (5 bases). From germline, CDR1 is SGHTA and CDR2 FQGTGA. The CDR3 sequence is 14 residues long. Trimming took off 4 bases at V and 1 base at J, with 10 bases between the two ends. The CDR3 bases are TGTGCCAGCAGCTCGGGACGGGCGAACACTGAAGCTTTCTTT. It encodes CASSSGRANTEAFF.

The chain couples TRBV27 to TRBJ2-7; D unclear. The length of the CDR3 is 13 residues. Trimming cost V 0 bases and J 6 bases, with 9 bases left between them. The germline CDR1 and CDR2 sequences are MNHEY and SMNVEV (reference sequence). CDR3 amino acids: CASSLSWSREQYF. Here the CDR3 DNA reads TGTGCCAGCAGTTTATCGTGGAGTCGCGAGCAGTACTTC.

The genes are TRBV5-1 and TRBJ2-5, with TRBD2 matching 8 bases. With 5 bases clipped from V and 1 base from J, the junction kept 7 bases outside the gene matches. Germline CDR1 reads SGHRS; CDR2 reads YFSETQ. CDR3 length: 15 residues. CDR3 loop: CASSSILAAQETQYF. DNA of the CDR3: TGCGCCAGCAGTAGCATACTAGCGGCCCAAGAGACCCAGTACTTC.

The chain has TRBV5-4 and TRBJ2-5, with 7 positions matching TRBD1. The CDR3 contains 14 residues. Germline assignment: CDR1 SGHNT and CDR2 YYREEE (reference sequence). V was clipped by 2 bases and J by 4 bases; unmatched bases: 5. CDR3 protein: CASSFRGQLETQYF. Here the CDR3 DNA reads TGTGCCAGCAGCTTCCGGGGACAGCTAGAGACCCAGTACTTC.

This chain connects TRBV4-1 to TRBJ1-1; D is unclear. The CDR3 is 11 amino acids. Per the germline V gene, CDR1 is MGHRA and CDR2 is YSYEKL. Trimming removed 6 bases at V and 0 bases at J, with 2 bases between. CDR3: CASRLNTEAFF. Written as DNA, the CDR3 is TGCGCCAGCAGGCTGAACACTGAAGCTTTCTTT.

The V gene is TRBV7-9, the J gene TRBJ2-5; D is undetermined. Germline V gene data show CDR1 as SEHNR and CDR2 as FQNEAQ (reference sequence). V dropped 5 bases and J dropped 2 bases, with 18 bases sitting between them. The CDR3 length is 16 residues. The CDR3 DNA is TGTGCCAGCAGCAGCCGCCCCCGTTTGGAACAAGAGACCCAGTACTTC. It codes for CASSSRPRLEQETQYF.

CDR3 DNA sequence: TGTGCCTGGAGTAGGGTAGCTCAGCCCCAGCATTTT. Amino acid sequence: CAWSRVAQPQHF. The chain recombines TRBV30 with TRBJ1-5; D gene uncertain. Trimming stripped 2 bases from V and 6 bases from J, with 8 bases between. Germline V gene data show CDR1 as GTSNPN and CDR2 as SVGIG (reference sequence). This CDR3 contains 12 residues.

CDR3 amino acids: CSVDGEGTEAFF. In DNA form, the CDR3 reads TGCAGCGTTGATGGGGAGGGCACTGAAGCTTTCTTT. The rearrangement uses TRBV29-1 and TRBJ1-1; D not certain. Trimming removed 3 bases from V and 4 bases from J, with 9 bases in between. CDR1 is SQVTM and CDR2 is ANQGSEA in the germline V gene. The CDR3 covers 12 residues.

The sample holds one count of this clone. The chain uses TRBV19 and TRBJ2-6; D is undetermined. Trimming pared 0 bases from V and 0 bases from J, leaving 12 bases between. Germline CDR1 LNHDA, CDR2 SQIVND (reference sequence). The CDR3 runs 18 residues. The CDR3 spells CASSIEDTPGSGANVLTF. The CDR3 DNA sequence: TGTGCCAGTAGTATAGAAGACACCCCCGGCTCTGGGGCCAACGTCCTGACTTTC.

V is TRBV5-6 and J is TRBJ1-2, with unresolved D. Trimming removed 4 bases from V and 6 bases from J, with 10 bases in between. This CDR3 spans 12 amino acids. CDR1 is SGHDT and CDR2 is YYEEEE in the germline V gene. CDR3: CASSPGGDGYTF. DNA of the CDR3: TGTGCCAGCAGCCCGGGTGGGGATGGCTACACCTTC.

This rearrangement joins TRBV18 to TRBJ2-7; maybe TRBD1 (5 bases). V lost 3 bases to trimming and J lost 4 bases, with 19 bases between them. Looked up from germline, CDR1 is KGHSH and CDR2 is LQKENI. The CDR3 totals 16 residues. CDR3 amino acids: CASSPPEFSGIYEQYF. The DNA of the CDR3 is TGTGCCAGCTCACCCCCCGAGTTCTCAGGGATTTACGAGCAGTACTTC.

The chain links TRBV5-1 to TRBJ1-2, with D unresolved. V was clipped by 4 bases and J by 6 bases, with 13 bases between them. The germline gives CDR1 SGHRS, CDR2 YFSETQ. The CDR3 is 13 amino acids. The CDR3 region has the DNA TGCGCCAGCAGCAACGGAGCTGGGGATGGCTACACCTTC. Its protein product is CASSNGAGDGYTF.

This chain links TRBV9 with TRBJ2-7; 7 bases agree with TRBD2. V lost 0 bases to trimming and J lost 1 base; unmatched junction nucleotides: 4. The CDR3 runs to 15 residues. Per germline, CDR1 SGDLS and CDR2 YYNGEE. The chain's CDR3 is CASSVGTSSSYEQYF. CDR3 sequence (DNA): TGTGCCAGCAGCGTAGGGACTAGTTCTTCCTACGAGCAGTACTTC.

The chain employs TRBV5-1 and TRBJ1-1; D is ambiguous. The CDR3 loop spans 15 amino acids. Trimming removed 4 bases from V and 1 base from J, with 14 bases in between. CDR1 SGHRS and CDR2 YFSETQ come from the germline V gene. This CDR3 is CASSLDTPGNTEAFF. CDR3 DNA: TGCGCCAGCAGCCTTGACACTCCGGGGAACACTGAAGCTTTCTTT. Variable domain in full (rest from reference TRBV5-1 and TRBJ1-1): KAGVTQTPRYLIKTRGQQVTLSCSPISGHRSVSWYQQTPGQGLQFLFEYFSETQRNKGNFPGRFSGRQFSNSRSEMNVSTLELGDSALYLCASSLDTPGNTEAFFGQGTRLTVV.

The chain couples TRBV7-9 to TRBJ1-5, with D unclear. CDR1 and CDR2 (germline): SEHNR, FQNEAQ (reference sequence). The CDR3 totals 12 residues. Trimming stripped 3 bases from V and 6 bases from J, with 6 bases between. As DNA, the CDR3 is TGTGCCAGCAGCTTTGGATCTCAGCCCCAGCATTTT. It is translated as CASSFGSQPQHF. Complete variable domain (other parts from reference TRBV7-9 and TRBJ1-5): DTGVSQNPRHKITKRGQNVTFRCDPISEHNRLYWYRQTLGQGPEFLTYFQNEAQLEKSRLLSDRFSAERPKGSFSTLEIQRTEQGDSAMYLCASSFGSQPQHFGDGTRLSIL.

The table lists this clone with a few counts. The rearrangement uses TRBV2 and TRBJ1-2; D not certain. Deletions cut 8 bases from V and 6 bases from J, with 16 bases between. From germline, CDR1 is SNHLY and CDR2 FYNNEI. The CDR3 extends over 13 amino acids. CDR3 loop: CASPSGRANGYTF. In nucleotides, the CDR3 is TGTGCCAGCCCTTCCGGACGGGCCAATGGCTACACCTTC. The full variable domain, its missing parts supplied by reference TRBV2 and TRBJ1-2, is EPEVTQTPSHQVTQMGQEVILRCVPISNHLYFYWYRQILGQKVEFLVSFYNNEISEKSEIFDDQFSVERPDGSNFTLKIRSTKLEDSAMYFCASPSGRANGYTFGSGTRLTVV.

The chain employs TRBV11-1 and TRBJ1-2; 7 bases line up with TRBD1. Germline CDR1 SGHAT, CDR2 FQDESV (reference sequence). The J segment lost 5 bases and the V segment lost 5 bases, leaving 11 bases of the junction unmatched. This CDR3 region has 15 residues. The CDR3, as DNA: TGTGCCAGCAGCCCCGGCACGGGACAGACGTATGGCTACACCTTC. It codes for CASSPGTGQTYGYTF. Combining the CDR3 with reference TRBV11-1 and TRBJ1-2 gives the whole variable domain EAEVAQSPRYKITEKSQAVAFWCDPISGHATLYWYRQILGQGPELLVQFQDESVVDDSQLPKDRFSAERLKGVDSTLKIQPAELGDSAMYLCASSPGTGQTYGYTFGSGTRLTVV.